These 25 T cell receptor beta chains were sequenced from one sample in a study of CD8+ T cells in alopecia areata. Stated treatment: oral pan-JAK inhibitor, 5-10 mg twice daily. Reverse transcription of extracted RNA yielded cDNA, which provided the sequencing template. TCRdb keeps only in-frame clones here, not all; method: immunoSEQ multiplex PCR. The sample carries about 99,000 clones, 85% to 90% recorded once. The sequences come from CD8+ T cells sorted from blood, collected between weeks 30 and 35, from a patient treated with tofacitinib. The receptors were gathered from a human donor with alopecia areata.

This chain links TRBV30 with TRBJ2-5; tentatively, D is TRBD1 or TRBD2 (5 bases each). The J call is in doubt because the DNA end fits TRBJ2-7 better. In germline, CDR1 is GTSNPN, CDR2 SVGIG (reference sequence). This CDR3 comprises 12 residues. CDR3 sequence: CAWTRGDYEQYF. The CDR3 nucleotides read TGTGCCTGGACACGAGGGGACTACGAGCAGTACTTC.

The chain is built from TRBV6-5 and TRBJ1-1; D uncertain. Trimming removed 8 bases from V and 4 bases from J, with 5 bases in between. The CDR3 runs 10 residues. Looked up from germline, CDR1 is MNHEY and CDR2 is SVGAGI. The CDR3 here is CASSVTEAFF. In DNA, the CDR3 is TGTGCCAGCTCTGTCACTGAAGCTTTCTTT.

This clone is judged medium-sized. V usage is TRBV6-4 and J usage is TRBJ2-1, with 8 bases that match TRBD2. Losses at the gene ends were 3 bases for V and 6 bases for J; bases not matched to a gene: 7. The germline gives CDR1 MRHNA, CDR2 SNTAGT. The CDR3 extends over 15 amino acids. The CDR3 DNA is TGTGCCAGCAGTGAGTCTAGCGGGTCCCGCAATGAGCAGTTCTTC. It yields the protein CASSESSGSRNEQFF.

This chain links TRBV6-6 with TRBJ2-4; D not certain. V was trimmed by 6 bases and J by 10 bases, leaving 7 bases between them. The CDR3 has 10 residues. From germline, CDR1 is MNHNY and CDR2 SVGAGI (reference sequence). The CDR3 bases are TGTGCCAGCAGAATCCTAATTCAGTACTTC. It specifies CASRILIQYF.

The chain uses TRBV10-2 and TRBJ2-1; 8 bases match TRBD2. V shed 0 bases, J shed 3 bases, and the junction held 4 bases outside the gene matches. The germline CDR1 and CDR2 sequences are WSHSY and SAAADI. The CDR3 spans 16 residues. Here the CDR3 DNA reads TGCGCCAGCAGTGAGTCCCCGCTAGCGGGCTACAATGAGCAGTTCTTC. Translating it yields CASSESPLAGYNEQFF.

The gene calls are TRBV2 and TRBJ2-1; 7 bases line up with TRBD1. With 11 bases clipped from V and 7 bases from J, the junction kept 5 bases outside the gene matches. Germline V gives CDR1 SNHLY, CDR2 FYNNEI. The CDR3 loop spans 11 amino acids. The chain's CDR3 is CAEGANNEQFF. CDR3 sequence (DNA): TGTGCCGAGGGGGCGAATAATGAGCAGTTCTTC.

The chain carries TRBV7-9 and TRBJ2-7, with 10 bases lining up with TRBD2. Per the germline V gene, CDR1 is SEHNR and CDR2 is FQNEAQ (reference sequence). The CDR3 contains 15 residues. J lost 5 bases, V lost 5 bases, and 9 bases had no gene match. In DNA, the CDR3 is TGTGCCAGCAGCCTCATAGCGGGGGGTGTCGACGAGCAGTACTTC. It encodes CASSLIAGGVDEQYF.

Worth noting for this clone: Other DNA sequences in this sample translate to the same CDR3. The chain recombines TRBV5-1 with TRBJ2-3; 10 bases fit TRBD1. Germline V gene data show CDR1 as SGHRS and CDR2 as YFSETQ. There are 15 residues in the CDR3. After removal of 4 bases from V and 1 base from J, the junction contained 3 bases not matched to a gene. DNA for the CDR3: TGCGCCAGCAGCCCGGGGACAGGGGGCACAGATACGCAGTATTTT. It is translated as CASSPGTGGTDTQYF.

The V gene is TRBV9, the J gene TRBJ2-1; 11 nucleotides match TRBD2. The V gene's germline CDR1 is SGDLS and CDR2 YYNGEE. The CDR3 spans 18 residues. V dropped 4 bases and J dropped 2; count of bases not matched to a gene: 11. CDR3 nucleotides: TGTGCCAGCAGCCCCTCCCCCCTAGCGGGGGGAACCTACAATGAGCAGTTCTTC. It yields the protein CASSPSPLAGGTYNEQFF.

The rearrangement joins TRBV27 to TRBJ2-7; D is unclear. The V gene lost 4 bases and the J gene lost 0 bases, with 7 bases spanning the gap. The CDR3 runs to 13 residues. Germline values: CDR1 MNHEY, CDR2 SMNVEV (reference sequence). CDR3: CASSSFSSYEQYF. Written as DNA, the CDR3 is TGTGCCAGCAGTTCCTTCTCCTCCTACGAGCAGTACTTC.

V and J are TRBV2 and TRBJ2-2; possible D gene TRBD2, 5 bases. From germline, CDR1 is SNHLY and CDR2 FYNNEI. This CDR3 is built from 15 residues. V gave up 2 bases and J gave up 5 bases, with 12 bases separating them. The CDR3 sequence: CASSESPPGTGELFF. For the CDR3, the DNA is TGTGCCAGCAGTGAAAGCCCCCCGGGAACCGGGGAGCTGTTTTTT.

The chain recombines TRBV30 with TRBJ1-1, with D possibly matching TRBD1 (6 bases). Between the trimmed V and J ends, which lost 3 bases and 3 bases, there was a span of 8 bases. This CDR3 comprises 12 residues. CDR1 is GTSNPN, CDR2 SVGIG, per germline (reference sequence). CDR3 in amino acids: CAWRTGYTEAFF. In DNA form, the CDR3 reads TGTGCCTGGAGGACAGGCTACACTGAAGCTTTCTTT.

J is TRBJ2-5 and V is TRBV21-1; the table's TRBD1 call for D was not verified on the DNA. TRBV21-1 is marked as a pseudogene. The CDR3 extends over 17 amino acids. This chain's CDR3 is CASSRTFAGTGKETQYF. CDR3 sequence (DNA): TGTGCCAGCAGCCGGACTTTTGCCGGGACAGGGAAAGAGACCCAGTACTTC.

V is TRBV11-2 and J is TRBJ2-7, with D possibly being TRBD1 (5 bases). Germline V gene sequence: CDR1 SGHAT, CDR2 FQNNGV. With 6 bases removed from V and 2 bases from J, the gap between germline ends came to 14 bases. This CDR3 contains 14 residues. CDR3 in DNA: TGTGCCAGCAGGGACACAGTTAATCCCTACGAGCAGTACTTC. Amino acid sequence: CASRDTVNPYEQYF.

The genes are TRBV6-1 and TRBJ2-1, with D perhaps TRBD2 (5 bases). This CDR3 region has 14 residues. Trimming pared 7 bases from V and 4 bases from J, leaving 14 bases between. CDR1 is MNHNS, CDR2 SASEGT, per germline. CDR3 DNA: TGTGCCAGCATAAGCCGGGAAGCTTACAATGAGCAGTTCTTC. Residues: CASISREAYNEQFF.

This clone was seen only once. This sequence joins TRBV27 and TRBJ2-6; D may be TRBD1 (6 bases). Looked up from germline, CDR1 is MNHEY and CDR2 is SMNVEV (reference sequence). V was pared by 5 bases and J by 4 bases, with 12 bases between. The CDR3 has 15 amino acids. The chain's CDR3 is CASSPQGSGANVLTF. The CDR3 nucleotides are TGTGCCAGCAGTCCACAGGGTTCCGGGGCCAACGTCCTGACTTTC. Full variable domain (rest looked up from reference TRBV27 and TRBJ2-6): EAQVTQNPRYLITVTGKKLTVTCSQNMNHEYMSWYRQDPGLGLRQIYYSMNVEVTDKGDVPEGYKVSRKEKRNFPLILESPSPNQTSLYFCASSPQGSGANVLTFGAGSRLTVL.

The chain joins TRBV25-1 to TRBJ1-2; D perhaps matches TRBD1 (5 bases). The CDR3 length is 10 residues. V was clipped by 10 bases and J by 8 bases, with 11 bases between them. CDR1 MGHDK and CDR2 SYGVNS come from the germline V gene. The CDR3 loop is CATREGGYTF. The CDR3 DNA sequence: TGTGCCACCAGGGAGGGAGGCTACACCTTC.

This clone appeared once. The chain is built from TRBV29-1 and TRBJ1-1; no clear D. The V end lost 0 bases, the J end lost 0 bases, and 8 bases lay between the germline ends. CDR1 is SQVTM, CDR2 ANQGSEA, per germline. This CDR3 has 14 amino acids. The CDR3 region has the DNA TGCAGCGTTGAAGAGGAGGGTATGAACACTGAAGCTTTCTTT. This encodes CSVEEEGMNTEAFF. Combining the CDR3 with reference TRBV29-1 and TRBJ1-1 gives the whole variable domain SAVISQKPSRDICQRGTSLTIQCQVDSQVTMMFWYRQQPGQSLTLIATANQGSEATYESGFVIDKFPISRPNLTFSTLTVSNMSPEDSSIYLCSVEEEGMNTEAFFGQGTRLTVV.

This chain joins TRBV28 and TRBJ2-3; no definite D call. The CDR3 has 12 amino acids. Trimming removed 3 bases from V and 10 bases from J, with 11 bases in between. Germline loops: CDR1 MDHEN, CDR2 SYDVKM. CDR3 nucleotides: TGTGCCAGCAGTTTCGGGTTCGATGCGCAGTATTTT. This codes for CASSFGFDAQYF.

The J gene is TRBJ1-4, the V gene TRBV5-6; no clear D gene. Germline V CDR1 and CDR2: SGHDT, YYEEEE. Trimming pared 2 bases from V and 0 bases from J, leaving 8 bases between. The CDR3 sequence is 15 residues long. CDR3 amino acids: CASSFFGATNEKLFF. The CDR3 nucleotides are TGTGCCAGCAGCTTCTTCGGGGCAACTAATGAAAAACTGTTTTTT.

This clone was seen just once. The chain couples TRBV19 to TRBJ2-1; D is ambiguous. The ends were cut back, 3 bases at V and 0 bases at J, with 9 bases in the middle. Germline CDR1 is LNHDA and CDR2 is SQIVND (reference sequence). The CDR3 is made up of 15 amino acids. The chain's CDR3 is CASSIQPGSYNEQFF. The CDR3 nucleotides are TGTGCCAGTAGTATTCAACCGGGCTCCTACAATGAGCAGTTCTTC.

The genes are TRBV4-1 and TRBJ1-5; D is possibly TRBD1 (6 bases). CDR1 is MGHRA, CDR2 YSYEKL, per germline. Deletions cut 2 bases from V and 5 bases from J, with 7 bases between. The CDR3 contains 13 residues. The CDR3 loop reads CASSQYRDQPQHF. CDR3 in DNA: TGCGCCAGCAGCCAATACAGGGATCAGCCCCAGCATTTT.

The chain uses TRBV29-1 and TRBJ2-7; perhaps TRBD1 as D (5 bases). CDR1 is SQVTM, CDR2 ANQGSEA, per germline. This CDR3 spans 11 amino acids. The V and J ends lost 4 bases and 2 bases respectively, with 6 bases between them. CDR3 sequence reads: CSVARAYEQYF. The CDR3 DNA follows: TGCAGCGTTGCCAGGGCCTACGAGCAGTACTTC.

The chain is built from TRBV19 and TRBJ2-1; 7 bases agree with TRBD1. The V and J ends lost 10 bases and 0 bases, in that order; junction bases with no gene match: 9. CDR3 length: 15 residues. Germline CDR1 is LNHDA and CDR2 is SQIVND (reference sequence). DNA of the CDR3: TGTGCCACCCGGACAGGAGAGATCTCCTACAATGAGCAGTTCTTC. This translates into CATRTGEISYNEQFF.

This clone was seen a single time. The rearrangement uses TRBV5-6 and TRBJ2-7; D is unresolved. V gave up 1 base and J gave up 3 bases, with 5 bases separating them. Germline CDR1 SGHDT, CDR2 YYEEEE. The CDR3 runs to 12 residues. CDR3 protein: CASSLSNYEQYF. The DNA for the CDR3 is TGTGCCAGCAGCTTGTCCAACTACGAGCAGTACTTC.